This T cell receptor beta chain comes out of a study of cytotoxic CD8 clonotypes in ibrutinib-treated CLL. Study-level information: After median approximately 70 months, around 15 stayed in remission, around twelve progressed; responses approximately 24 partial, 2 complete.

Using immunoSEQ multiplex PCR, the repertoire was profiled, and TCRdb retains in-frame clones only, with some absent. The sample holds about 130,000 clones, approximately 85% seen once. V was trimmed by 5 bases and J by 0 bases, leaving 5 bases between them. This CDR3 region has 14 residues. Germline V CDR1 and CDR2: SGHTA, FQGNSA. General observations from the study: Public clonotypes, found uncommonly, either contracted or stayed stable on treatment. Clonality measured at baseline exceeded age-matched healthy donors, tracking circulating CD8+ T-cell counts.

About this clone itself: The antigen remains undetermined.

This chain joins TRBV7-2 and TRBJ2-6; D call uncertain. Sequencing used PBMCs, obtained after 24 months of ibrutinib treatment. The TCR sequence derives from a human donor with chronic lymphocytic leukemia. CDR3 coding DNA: TGTGCCAGCAGCCGGATCTCTGGGGCCAACGTCCTGACTTTC. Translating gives CASSRISGANVLTF.